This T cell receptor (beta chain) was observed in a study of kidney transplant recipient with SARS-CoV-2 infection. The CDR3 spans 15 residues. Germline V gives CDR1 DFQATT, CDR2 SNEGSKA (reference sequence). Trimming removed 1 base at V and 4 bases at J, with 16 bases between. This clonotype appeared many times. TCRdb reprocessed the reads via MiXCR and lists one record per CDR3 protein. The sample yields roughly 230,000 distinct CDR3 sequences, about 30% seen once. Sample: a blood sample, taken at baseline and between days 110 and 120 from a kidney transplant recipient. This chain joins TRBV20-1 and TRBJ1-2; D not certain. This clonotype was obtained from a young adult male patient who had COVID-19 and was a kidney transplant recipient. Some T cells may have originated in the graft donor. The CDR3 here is CSARATSFDLYGYTF. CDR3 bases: TGCAGTGCTAGAGCCACTAGCTTCGACCTCTATGGCTACACCTTC.